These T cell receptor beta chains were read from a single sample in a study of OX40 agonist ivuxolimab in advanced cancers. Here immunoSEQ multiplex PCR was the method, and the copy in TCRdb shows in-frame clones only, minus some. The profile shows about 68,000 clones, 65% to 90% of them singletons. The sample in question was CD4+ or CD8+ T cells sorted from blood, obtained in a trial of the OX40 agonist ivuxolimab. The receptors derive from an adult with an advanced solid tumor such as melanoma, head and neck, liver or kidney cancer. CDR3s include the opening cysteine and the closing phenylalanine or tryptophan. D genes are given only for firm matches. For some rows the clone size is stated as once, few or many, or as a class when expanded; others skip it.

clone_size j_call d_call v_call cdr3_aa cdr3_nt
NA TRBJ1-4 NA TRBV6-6 CASSGQQGTNEKLFF TGTGCCAGCAGTGGGCAACAGGGTACTAATGAAAAACTGTTTTTT
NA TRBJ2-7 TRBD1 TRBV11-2 CASSRTGGPYEQYF TGTGCCAGCAGCCGGACAGGGGGCCCCTACGAGCAGTACTTC
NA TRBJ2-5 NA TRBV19 CASSSMRLLSETQYF TGTGCCAGTAGCTCCATGAGGCTACTCTCCGAGACCCAGTACTTC
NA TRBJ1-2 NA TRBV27 CASSLSGGYGYTF TGTGCCAGCAGTTTAAGTGGGGGCTATGGCTACACCTTC
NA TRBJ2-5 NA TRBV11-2 CASSLEGAGYKAWTQYF TGTGCCAGCAGCTTAGAGGGGGCAGGATACAAAGCTTGGACCCAGTACTTC
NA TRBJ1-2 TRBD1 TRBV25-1 CASSDWQGADGYTF TGTGCCAGCAGTGATTGGCAGGGGGCTGATGGCTACACCTTC
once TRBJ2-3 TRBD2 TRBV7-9 CASSLALAGGWTKSDTQYF TGTGCCAGCAGCTTAGCACTAGCGGGGGGCTGGACGAAGTCAGATACGCAGTATTTT
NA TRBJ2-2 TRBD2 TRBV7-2 CASSLERDFTGELFF TGTGCCAGCAGCTTAGAGCGGGATTTCACCGGGGAGCTGTTTTTT
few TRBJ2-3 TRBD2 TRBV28 CASSLSEAGSTDTQYF TGTGCCAGCAGTTTATCCGAAGCGGGGTCGACAGATACGCAGTATTTT
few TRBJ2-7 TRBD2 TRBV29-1 CSGTRTQDPYEQYF TGCAGCGGGACTAGGACACAAGACCCCTACGAGCAGTACTTC
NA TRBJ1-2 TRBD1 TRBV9 CASSVRTGVDGYTF TGTGCCAGCAGCGTCCGGACAGGGGTGGATGGCTACACCTTC
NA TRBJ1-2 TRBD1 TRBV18 CASSPGQGPSFYGYTF TGTGCCAGCTCTCCAGGACAGGGGCCCTCCTTCTATGGCTACACCTTC
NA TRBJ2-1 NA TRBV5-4 CASSLTPQGNEQFF TGTGCCAGCAGCTTAACACCACAGGGCAATGAGCAGTTCTTC
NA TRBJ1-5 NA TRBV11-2 CASSPDRDLNQPQHF TGTGCCAGCAGCCCCGACAGAGATCTGAATCAGCCCCAGCATTTT
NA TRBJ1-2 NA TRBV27 CASSLWAEANYGYTF TGTGCCAGCAGTTTATGGGCTGAAGCTAACTATGGCTACACCTTC
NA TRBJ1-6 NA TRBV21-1 CASSKGGGQWPNSPLHF TGTGCCAGCAGCAAAGGAGGAGGGCAATGGCCCAATTCACCCCTCCACTTT
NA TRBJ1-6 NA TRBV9 CASSDGRDSPLHF TGTGCCAGCAGCGACGGACGCGACTCACCCCTCCACTTT
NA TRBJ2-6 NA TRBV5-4 CASSLEGFGANVLTF TGTGCCAGCAGCTTGGAAGGGTTTGGGGCCAACGTCCTGACTTTC
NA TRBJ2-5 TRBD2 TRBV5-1 CASSFSGGPQETQYF TGCGCCAGCAGCTTTAGCGGGGGGCCACAAGAGACCCAGTACTTC
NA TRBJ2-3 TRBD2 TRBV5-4 CASSPRLAGAPNTQYF TGTGCCAGCAGCCCTCGACTAGCGGGGGCTCCTAATACGCAGTATTTT
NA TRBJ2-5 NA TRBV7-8 CASSLSQNTFGETQYF TGTGCCAGCAGCTTATCCCAAAACACATTCGGGGAGACCCAGTACTTC
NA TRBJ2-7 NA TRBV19 CASSSNQRQGSYEQYF TGTGCCAGTAGTTCCAATCAGAGGCAGGGGTCATACGAGCAGTACTTC
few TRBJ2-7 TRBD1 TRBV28 CASRGQSYEQYF TGTGCCAGCAGGGGACAGAGCTACGAGCAGTACTTC
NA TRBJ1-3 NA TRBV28 CASSPQGFRAGNTIYF TGTGCCAGCAGTCCTCAGGGGTTTAGGGCTGGAAACACCATATATTTT
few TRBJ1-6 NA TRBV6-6 CASSYTQSPLHF TGTGCCAGCAGTTACACCCAGTCGCCCCTCCACTTT
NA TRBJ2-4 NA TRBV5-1 CASSLLGDIQYF TGCGCCAGCAGCTTACTCGGGGACATTCAGTACTTC
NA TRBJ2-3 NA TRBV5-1 CASSLAGGTDTQYF TGCGCCAGCAGCTTGGCGGGGGGCACAGATACGCAGTATTTT
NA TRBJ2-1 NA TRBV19 CASSLGAANPNEQFF TGTGCCAGTAGTTTGGGGGCAGCTAATCCCAATGAGCAGTTCTTC
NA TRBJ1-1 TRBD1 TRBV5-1 CASSMDRPMGTEAFF TGCGCCAGCAGCATGGACAGGCCAATGGGCACTGAAGCTTTCTTT
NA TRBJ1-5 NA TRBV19 CASSVDRSNQPQHF TGTGCCAGTAGTGTAGACAGGTCCAATCAGCCCCAGCATTTT
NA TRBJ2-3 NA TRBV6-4 CASSDSPGVLADTQYF TGTGCCAGCAGTGACTCCCCAGGGGTTTTGGCAGATACGCAGTATTTT
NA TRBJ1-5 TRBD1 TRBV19 CASSPQGRDQPQHF TGTGCCAGTAGTCCACAGGGGAGGGATCAGCCCCAGCATTTT
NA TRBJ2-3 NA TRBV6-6 CAITRQTSTDTQYF TGTGCCATCACGAGGCAGACTAGCACAGATACGCAGTATTTT
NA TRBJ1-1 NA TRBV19 CASSIGNEAFF TGTGCCAGTAGTATAGGGAATGAAGCTTTCTTT
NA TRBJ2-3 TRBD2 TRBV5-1 CASSFGGAPDTQYF TGCGCCAGCAGCTTCGGGGGGGCCCCCGATACGCAGTATTTT
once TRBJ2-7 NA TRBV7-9 CASSQYYEQYF TGTGCCAGCAGCCAGTACTACGAGCAGTACTTC
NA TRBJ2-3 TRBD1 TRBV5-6 CASSLVWTGADTQYF TGTGCCAGCAGCTTGGTTTGGACAGGGGCAGATACGCAGTATTTT
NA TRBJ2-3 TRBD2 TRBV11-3 CASSFASGGTDTQYF TGTGCCAGCAGCTTCGCTAGCGGGGGCACAGATACGCAGTATTTT
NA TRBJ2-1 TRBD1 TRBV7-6 CASSLAGQTIYNEQFF TGTGCCAGCAGCTTAGCGGGACAGACTATCTACAATGAGCAGTTCTTC
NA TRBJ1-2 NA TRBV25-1 CASSELPGPHDYTF TGTGCCAGCAGTGAACTTCCAGGCCCCCATGACTACACCTTC
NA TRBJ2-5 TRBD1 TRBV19 CASSWTGGRETQYF TGTGCCAGTAGTTGGACAGGAGGACGAGAGACCCAGTACTTC
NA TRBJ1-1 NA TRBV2 CASSGGSNTEAFF TGTGCCAGCAGTGGGGGGTCGAACACTGAAGCTTTCTTT